This passage covers 21 T cell receptor beta chains from one sample sequenced in a study of cytomegalovirus exposure and HLA in healthy donors. This PCR relied on a set of 60 Vbeta primers and 13 Jbeta primers. Some clones are missing from TCRdb's copy, which holds only in-frame ones; the method was immunoSEQ multiplex PCR. Among about 120,000 clones listed, about 10% were seen once. Sequencing used PBMCs. The source of these receptors is a young man in good health and CMV-seronegative.

The genes are TRBV5-4 and TRBJ1-2; the match to TRBD1 covers 9 bases. Germline assignment: CDR1 SGHNT and CDR2 YYREEE (reference sequence). With 0 bases clipped from V and 4 bases from J, the junction kept 4 bases outside the gene matches. This CDR3 region has 15 residues. Here the CDR3 DNA reads TGTGCCAGCAGCTTGGGACAGGGGGAGGCCTATGGCTACACCTTC. Residues: CASSLGQGEAYGYTF.

This clone turned up a few times. This CDR3 reads CASRPGSSYEQYF. The CDR3 coding sequence is TGCGCCAGCAGGCCGGGTTCCTCCTACGAGCAGTACTTC. The rearrangement links TRBV5-1 to TRBJ2-7; no firm D call. V lost 5 bases to trimming and J lost 0 bases, with 9 bases between them. This CDR3 spans 13 amino acids. CDR1 SGHRS and CDR2 YFSETQ come from the germline V gene.

This clone has more than one count but fewer than ten. The chain joins TRBV5-6 to TRBJ2-7; D gene unclear. V dropped 4 bases and J dropped 5 bases, with 16 bases sitting between them. The CDR3 totals 14 residues. Germline loops: CDR1 SGHDT, CDR2 YYEEEE. CDR3 region: CASSPNPATDEQYF. The CDR3 DNA sequence: TGTGCCAGCAGCCCCAATCCTGCTACGGACGAGCAGTACTTC.

V gene TRBV19 combines with J gene TRBJ2-2; the D gene is possibly TRBD2 (5 bases). CDR3 length: 15 residues. V lost 4 bases, J lost 3 bases, and 12 bases lay in between. The germline gives CDR1 LNHDA, CDR2 SQIVND (reference sequence). The CDR3 loop reads CASSTSRRYTGELFF. The CDR3 nucleotides are TGTGCCAGTAGTACCTCGCGGAGGTACACCGGGGAGCTGTTTTTT.

The V gene is TRBV30, the J gene TRBJ2-3; TRBD2 matches 11 bases. Germline V lookup: CDR1 GTSNPN, CDR2 SVGIG (reference sequence). The CDR3 extends over 15 amino acids. V lost 2 bases and J lost 2; bases outside the gene matches: 3. The CDR3, as DNA: TGTGCCTGGAGTAGACTAGCGGGGCTCACAGATACGCAGTATTTT. Its protein is CAWSRLAGLTDTQYF.

V usage is TRBV7-8 and J usage is TRBJ2-7, with 7 nucleotides matching TRBD2. With 1 base clipped from V and 6 bases from J, the junction kept 6 bases outside the gene matches. Germline loops: CDR1 SGHVS, CDR2 FQNEAQ. The CDR3 consists of 14 residues. CDR3 sequence reads: CASSLGGGRGEQYF. In DNA form, the CDR3 reads TGTGCCAGCAGCTTAGGGGGGGGACGGGGCGAGCAGTACTTC.

This rearrangement joins TRBV7-6 to TRBJ2-3; D gene ambiguous. Germline V gene lookup returns CDR1 SGHVS and CDR2 FNYEAQ. The CDR3 has 15 residues. V was shortened by 1 base and J by 2 bases, with 10 bases between the two germline ends. The CDR3 nucleotides read TGTGCCAGCAGCTTAGGAGAATCCATCACAGATACGCAGTATTTT. Amino acids: CASSLGESITDTQYF.

This clone has more than one count but fewer than ten. The chain couples TRBV5-6 to TRBJ2-5, with 7 nucleotides matching TRBD2. V lost 0 bases and J lost 4; bases outside the gene matches: 6. The CDR3 extends over 15 amino acids. Germline V gives CDR1 SGHDT, CDR2 YYEEEE. CDR3 nucleotides: TGTGCCAGCAGCTTGGGCGGGGAGGGCCGAGAGACCCAGTACTTC. Its protein product is CASSLGGEGRETQYF.

This clone turned up a few times. V and J are TRBV29-1 and TRBJ2-5, with D unresolved. CDR3 size: 16 residues. V was cut by 2 bases and J by 5 bases, with 21 bases left in between. Germline assignment: CDR1 SQVTM and CDR2 ANQGSEA. CDR3 in amino acids: CSVEKRVRIEVETQYF. The CDR3 DNA is TGCAGCGTTGAAAAACGGGTGCGGATCGAGGTGGAGACCCAGTACTTC.

There are a few counts of this clone. The chain has TRBV28 and TRBJ2-6; tentatively, D is TRBD1 (5 bases). This CDR3 comprises 17 residues. Germline-derived CDR1 and CDR2 are MDHEN and SYDVKM. The V end lost 5 bases, the J end lost 0 bases, and 14 bases lay between the germline ends. The chain's CDR3 is CASSRRQGNSGANVLTF. CDR3 coding DNA: TGTGCCAGCAGTCGGCGTCAGGGCAACTCTGGGGCCAACGTCCTGACTTTC. The full variable domain, in which reference TRBV28 and TRBJ2-6 provide the parts outside the CDR3, is DVKVTQSSRYLVKRTGEKVFLECVQDMDHENMFWYRQDPGLGLRLIYFSYDVKMKEKGDIPEGYSVSREKKERFSLILESASTNQTSMYLCASSRRQGNSGANVLTFGAGSRLTVL.

This clone was recorded a few times. The chain couples TRBV6-5 to TRBJ2-7; 13 nucleotides align to TRBD2. V shed 4 bases, J shed 0 bases, and the junction held 0 bases outside the gene matches. There are 15 residues in the CDR3. Germline V gives CDR1 MNHEY, CDR2 SVGAGI. CDR3 bases: TGTGCCAGCAGTTGGACTAGCGGGGGCTCCTACGAGCAGTACTTC. Translated, it gives CASSWTSGGSYEQYF.

The gene calls are TRBV7-2 and TRBJ2-7; possible D gene TRBD2, 5 bases. V lost 0 bases to trimming and J lost 13 bases, with 16 bases between them. The CDR3 covers 13 residues. Germline assignment: CDR1 SGHTA and CDR2 FQGNSA. The chain's CDR3 is CASSLAMAGSVYF. Here the CDR3 DNA reads TGTGCCAGCAGCTTAGCTATGGCGGGTAGTGTATACTTC. The whole variable domain, remainder taken from reference TRBV7-2 and TRBJ2-7, is GAGVSQSPSNKVTEKGKDVELRCDPISGHTALYWYRQSLGQGLEFLIYFQGNSAPDKSGLPSDRFSAERTGGSVSTLTIQRTQQEDSAVYLCASSLAMAGSVYFGPGTRLTVT.

A note on this clone: An end of the junction differs from the germline gene, which may be a read error. This chain uses TRBV9 with TRBJ2-7, with TRBD1 identical over 8 bases. The germline gives CDR1 SGDLS, CDR2 YYNGEE. The CDR3 runs 15 residues. CDR3 sequence: CASSARDRRSSEQYF. CDR3 coding DNA: TGTGCCAGCAGCGCCAGGGACAGGAGATCCTCCGAGCAGTACTTC.

This clone was seen a handful of times. This chain joins TRBV2 and TRBJ1-1; no clear D. The ends were cut back, 7 bases at V and 8 bases at J, with 11 bases in the middle. The CDR3 consists of 11 residues. The V gene's germline CDR1 is SNHLY and CDR2 FYNNEI. The CDR3 loop is CASNLEAEAFF. The CDR3 bases are TGTGCCAGCAACCTTGAGGCCGAAGCTTTCTTT.

The gene calls are TRBV30 and TRBJ2-2; 12 bases are shared with TRBD1. Germline CDR1 GTSNPN, CDR2 SVGIG (reference sequence). J lost 1 base, V lost 3 bases, and 9 bases had no gene match. The CDR3 runs to 18 residues. The CDR3 coding sequence is TGTGCCTGGAGGAGGGACAGGGGGCTCGGCGGGAACACCGGGGAGCTGTTTTTT. Translation gives CAWRRDRGLGGNTGELFF. Together with reference TRBV30 and TRBJ2-2, the CDR3 gives the full variable domain: SQTIHQWPATLVQPVGSPLSLECTVEGTSNPNLYWYRQAAGRGLQLLFYSVGIGQISSEVPQNLSASRPQDRQFILSSKKLLLSDSGFYLCAWRRDRGLGGNTGELFFGEGSRLTVL.

This clone was seen more than once but under ten times. The chain combines TRBV7-8 with TRBJ1-5; 11 positions match TRBD1. CDR1 SGHVS and CDR2 FQNEAQ come from the germline V gene. CDR3 size: 15 residues. Trimming at V came to 5 bases and at J to 2 bases, leaving 2 bases not matched to a gene. Here the CDR3 reads CASSMGQGGNQPQHF. In nucleotides, the CDR3 is TGTGCCAGCAGCATGGGACAGGGGGGCAATCAGCCCCAGCATTTT.

The chain recombines TRBV6-5 with TRBJ1-1; 7 positions agree with TRBD1. The germline V gene encodes CDR1 MNHEY and CDR2 SVGAGI. The V gene end was trimmed by 5 bases and the J gene end by 4 bases; junction bases not matched to a gene: 7. The CDR3 totals 14 residues. CDR3 DNA: TGTGCCAGCAGTGACGACAGGGAGCCCACTGAAGCTTTCTTT. It is translated as CASSDDREPTEAFF.

This clone has a handful of counts. This chain joins TRBV19 and TRBJ1-5, with a possible D match to TRBD1 (5 bases). V lost 3 bases and J lost 3, with 15 bases in between. This CDR3 is 16 amino acids long. The germline CDR1 and CDR2 sequences are LNHDA and SQIVND (reference sequence). CDR3 loop: CASSIDAGLLNQPQHF. The CDR3 bases are TGTGCCAGTAGTATCGATGCAGGGCTACTCAATCAGCCCCAGCATTTT.

V usage is TRBV19 and J usage is TRBJ1-4; TRBD1 matches at 10 bases. CDR1 is LNHDA and CDR2 is SQIVND in the germline V gene (reference sequence). This CDR3 is 15 amino acids long. The ends lost 6 bases at V and 0 bases at J; junction bases unmatched: 1. CDR3 sequence: CASRGQGATNEKLFF. For the CDR3, the DNA is TGTGCCAGTAGAGGACAGGGGGCAACTAATGAAAAACTGTTTTTT. The full variable domain, its missing parts supplied by reference TRBV19 and TRBJ1-4, is DGGITQSPKYLFRKEGQNVTLSCEQNLNHDAMYWYRQDPGQGLRLIYYSQIVNDFQKGDIAEGYSVSREKKESFPLTVTSAQKNPTAFYLCASRGQGATNEKLFFGSGTQLSVL.

The rearrangement joins TRBV5-1 to TRBJ1-1; weak D call: TRBD1 (5 bases). CDR3 length equals 14 residues. The V gene's germline CDR1 is SGHRS and CDR2 YFSETQ. V lost 6 bases, J lost 4 bases, and 16 bases lay in between. CDR3 sequence: CASKLGTQSTEAFF. The CDR3 nucleotides are TGCGCCAGCAAACTAGGGACTCAGAGCACTGAAGCTTTCTTT.

V gene TRBV2 combines with J gene TRBJ1-5; 8 bases fit TRBD1. The CDR3 runs to 16 residues. Germline V gives CDR1 SNHLY, CDR2 FYNNEI. Trimming at V came to 8 bases and at J to 0 bases, leaving 9 bases not matched to a gene. CDR3 nucleotide sequence: TGTGCCAGCCGAGGGACAGGAGCTTATAGCAATCAGCCCCAGCATTTT. As protein: CASRGTGAYSNQPQHF.